A single sample gave rise to the 32 T cell receptor beta chains below, sequenced in a study of radiation and T cells in renal cell carcinoma (dated by TCRdb to about 2020). The library was generated by the immunoSEQ multiplex PCR assay. The clones in this table, taken by TCRdb from immuneACCESS, are in-frame only. Not every clone is retained; where verified, under half of the shortfall comes from an unresolved V gene, and the cause of the rest is unknown. Within this sample are approximately 75,000 clones, with 82% of them counted one time only. The top ten clonotypes cover about 6% of the sample. Per the publication, the time point label means: blood 2 weeks post-SBRT. The sample's treatment or condition label, decoded: 15 Gy SBRT to primary tumor, nephrectomy 4 weeks later. The sample consisted of blood, taken from a patient whose treatment included radiotherapy and nephrectomy. Receptor source: a man in his sixties with renal cell carcinoma.

The chain uses TRBV21-1 and TRBJ1-2; TRBD1 is taken as the D call from the table, unchecked against the DNA. TRBV21-1 is described as a pseudogene. The CDR3 is 15 amino acids. The CDR3: CASSKSNRGNYGYTF. The DNA for the CDR3 is TGTGCCAGCAGCAAATCGAACAGGGGGAACTATGGCTACACCTTC.

This sequence joins TRBV2 and TRBJ2-1, with D perhaps TRBD1 or TRBD2 (6 bases each). Germline values: CDR1 SNHLY, CDR2 FYNNEI. CDR3 length equals 16 residues. The germline V and J ends were trimmed by 6 bases and 0 bases, with 15 bases remaining between them. The CDR3 loop is CASSGGVAASYNEQFF. CDR3 DNA sequence: TGTGCCAGCAGCGGGGGCGTGGCGGCCTCCTACAATGAGCAGTTCTTC. The whole variable domain, filled in from reference TRBV2 and TRBJ2-1, reads EPEVTQTPSHQVTQMGQEVILRCVPISNHLYFYWYRQILGQKVEFLVSFYNNEISEKSEIFDDQFSVERPDGSNFTLKIRSTKLEDSAMYFCASSGGVAASYNEQFFGPGTRLTVL.

The rearrangement uses TRBV29-1 and TRBJ2-7; 10 nucleotides match TRBD2. The CDR3 is 16 amino acids. Unmatched junction bases numbered 12, after V lost 3 bases and J lost 4 bases. Germline V gives CDR1 SQVTM, CDR2 ANQGSEA. In DNA, the CDR3 is TGCAGCGTTGATGGTTCGGCCACTAGCGGGGAATACGAGCAGTACTTC. Its protein is CSVDGSATSGEYEQYF.

This sequence joins TRBV18 and TRBJ2-1; no clear D. CDR1 is KGHSH and CDR2 is LQKENI in the germline V gene. V was trimmed by 3 bases and J by 5 bases, leaving 17 bases between them. This CDR3 comprises 16 residues. This CDR3 is CASSPDPTMNNNEQFF. The CDR3 DNA is TGTGCCAGCTCACCCGACCCGACGATGAACAACAATGAGCAGTTCTTC.

With regard to this clone: A junction end diverges from the germline sequence, so it may reflect a read error. In the same sample, other DNA sequences code for this CDR3. The chain couples TRBV19 to TRBJ2-5; no clear D. CDR3 length equals 12 residues. Germline values: CDR1 LNHDA, CDR2 SQIVND (reference sequence). CDR3 bases: TGTGCCAGTAGCATAGAGCCGGAGACCCAGTACTTC. This codes for CASSIEPETQYF.

V usage is TRBV5-1 and J usage is TRBJ2-5, with D possibly matching TRBD2 (6 bases). The end of the DNA fits TRBJ2-7 better, so the J call may be wrong. This CDR3 is 14 amino acids long. From germline, CDR1 is SGHRS and CDR2 YFSETQ. CDR3 protein: CASSFRTGGYEQYF. The CDR3 DNA reads TGCGCCAGCAGCTTCCGGACTGGGGGGTACGAGCAGTACTTC.

The V and J genes are TRBV6-6 and TRBJ1-5; possible D gene TRBD1, 6 bases. Germline-derived CDR1 and CDR2 are MNHNY and SVGAGI (reference sequence). V lost 7 bases to trimming and J lost 4 bases, with 14 bases between them. There are 14 residues in the CDR3. The CDR3 reads CASTFRQGNQPQHF. For the CDR3, the DNA is TGTGCCAGCACCTTTCGGCAGGGGAATCAGCCCCAGCATTTT.

CDR3 residues: CASSLGGQDLDTQYF. The CDR3 bases are TGCGCCAGCAGCTTGGGGGGGCAGGATCTGGATACGCAGTATTTT. The rearrangement links TRBV5-1 to TRBJ2-3; D might be TRBD1 (6 bases). The V gene lost 0 bases and the J gene lost 6 bases, with 14 bases spanning the gap. Germline lookup yields CDR1 SGHRS and CDR2 YFSETQ. The CDR3 extends over 15 amino acids.

The chain is built from TRBV14 and TRBJ1-4; 10 positions match TRBD1. Losses at the gene ends were 4 bases for V and 7 bases for J; bases not matched to a gene: 6. Germline loops: CDR1 SGHDN, CDR2 FVKESK. This CDR3 is built from 15 residues. CDR3 bases: TGTGCCAGCAGCCTCTGGACAGGGGGTGGTGAAAAACTGTTTTTT. Translating gives CASSLWTGGGEKLFF.

The rearrangement joins TRBV7-6 to TRBJ2-7, with D maybe TRBD1 (6 bases). Trimming pared 1 base from V and 5 bases from J, leaving 15 bases between. The CDR3 runs 15 residues. Germline V gene data show CDR1 as SGHVS and CDR2 as FNYEAQ. CDR3 residues: CASSLVTGGRDEQYF. The CDR3 coding sequence is TGTGCCAGCAGCTTAGTGACAGGAGGTAGGGACGAGCAGTACTTC. Filled out from reference TRBV7-6 and TRBJ2-7, the complete variable domain reads GAGVSQSPRYKVTKRGQDVALRCDPISGHVSLYWYRQALGQGPEFLTYFNYEAQQDKSGLPNDRFSAERPEGSISTLTIQRTEQRDSAMYRCASSLVTGGRDEQYFGPGTRLTVT.

The chain couples TRBV10-3 to TRBJ2-3; weak D call: TRBD1 (5 bases). Trimming shortened V by 7 bases and J by 1 base, and 9 bases separated the two germline ends. Per germline, CDR1 ENHRY and CDR2 SYGVKD. This CDR3 is built from 13 residues. The CDR3 protein is CAIKQVGTDTQYF. DNA for the CDR3: TGTGCCATCAAACAGGTGGGCACAGATACGCAGTATTTT.

This chain uses TRBV5-6 with TRBJ1-4, with a tentative D call TRBD1 (6 bases). The germline V gene has CDR1 SGHDT and CDR2 YYEEEE. The CDR3 contains 14 residues. The V end was cut by 7 bases, the J end by 7 bases, with 17 bases between. CDR3 region: CASAKGRGTEKLFF. The CDR3 region has the DNA TGTGCCAGCGCCAAAGGGAGGGGGACTGAAAAACTGTTTTTT.

The rearrangement uses TRBV4-2 and TRBJ2-1; 10 bases fit TRBD2. V dropped 7 bases and J dropped 5; count of bases not matched to a gene: 5. The CDR3 length is 14 residues. The germline gives CDR1 LGHNA, CDR2 YNFKEQ. CDR3 nucleotide sequence: TGTGCCAGCACACCGGGACTAGCGAACAATGAGCAGTTCTTC. Amino acids: CASTPGLANNEQFF.

V is TRBV4-3 and J is TRBJ2-7, with 9 bases fitting TRBD1. V shed 1 base and J 4 bases; nucleotides not matched to a gene: 5. The V gene's germline CDR1 is LGHNA and CDR2 YSLEER. The CDR3 is 15 amino acids. The CDR3 is CASSQGPGQGYEQYF. The CDR3 DNA sequence: TGCGCCAGCAGCCAAGGACCGGGACAGGGTTACGAGCAGTACTTC.

The V call is TRBV7-9, the J call TRBJ2-5; D not resolved. Trimming left V 5 bases short and J 2 bases short, with 18 bases between. The length of the CDR3 is 16 residues. CDR1 SEHNR and CDR2 FQNEAQ come from the germline V gene (reference sequence). In DNA, the CDR3 is TGTGCCAGCAGCCCCCCGACCGGGCCCCCACAAGAGACCCAGTACTTC. This gives the protein CASSPPTGPPQETQYF.

This clone was counted a single time. This sequence joins TRBV15 and TRBJ1-4; the match to TRBD1 covers 9 bases. Germline V CDR1 and CDR2: LNHNV, YYDKDF (reference sequence). V gave up 0 bases and J gave up 6 bases; unmatched junction bases: 11. The CDR3 has 18 residues. CDR3 DNA: TGTGCCACCAGCAGAGATGTCCCGGGACAGGGATCTGATGAAAAACTGTTTTTT. It is translated as CATSRDVPGQGSDEKLFF.

The chain has TRBV10-3 and TRBJ1-3; a weak D match, TRBD1 (5 bases). V was cut by 0 bases and J by 0 bases, with 12 bases left in between. From germline, CDR1 is ENHRY and CDR2 SYGVKD. This CDR3 is 17 amino acids long. CDR3 amino acids: CAISESRGAISGNTIYF. CDR3 coding DNA: TGTGCCATCAGTGAGTCAAGAGGGGCGATCTCTGGAAACACCATATATTTT.

This clone was picked up one time. The chain couples TRBV5-5 to TRBJ1-5; D may be TRBD1 (5 bases). Germline V gene sequence: CDR1 SGHKS, CDR2 YYEKEE (reference sequence). This CDR3 contains 14 residues. The germline V and J ends were trimmed by 2 bases and 2 bases, with 8 bases remaining between them. The CDR3 sequence is CASSFAGRNQPQHF. The CDR3 bases are TGTGCCAGCAGCTTTGCAGGGCGCAATCAGCCCCAGCATTTT.

This clone showed up just once. This chain uses TRBV7-9 with TRBJ2-7; 7 nucleotides match TRBD1. Germline CDR1 SEHNR, CDR2 FQNEAQ (reference sequence). Germline trimming cut 5 bases from V and 2 bases from J; bases unmatched to any gene: 12. The CDR3 is 16 amino acids. The CDR3 DNA reads as TGTGCCAGCAGCCCGAGACAGGGACCCAATCCCTACGAGCAGTACTTC. This codes for CASSPRQGPNPYEQYF.

V is TRBV5-1 and J is TRBJ2-3, with 11 bases aligning to TRBD2. V shed 6 bases, J shed 0 bases, and the junction held 9 bases outside the gene matches. Germline V gene lookup returns CDR1 SGHRS and CDR2 YFSETQ. The CDR3 runs 17 residues. The CDR3 bases are TGCGCCAGCACCCGGCTAGCGGGGGGTTCTAGCACAGATACGCAGTATTTT. It specifies CASTRLAGGSSTDTQYF. Full variable domain (rest looked up from reference TRBV5-1 and TRBJ2-3): KAGVTQTPRYLIKTRGQQVTLSCSPISGHRSVSWYQQTPGQGLQFLFEYFSETQRNKGNFPGRFSGRQFSNSRSEMNVSTLELGDSALYLCASTRLAGGSSTDTQYFGPGTRLTVL.

V usage is TRBV7-8 and J usage is TRBJ2-7; TRBD2 is a possible D gene (6 bases). This CDR3 has 19 residues. Germline values: CDR1 SGHVS, CDR2 FQNEAQ. The germline V and J ends were trimmed by 2 bases and 0 bases, with 23 bases remaining between them. The CDR3 loop reads CASSLKTRPPHPTSYEQYF. CDR3 coding DNA: TGTGCCAGCAGCTTAAAGACTAGGCCCCCACACCCGACCTCCTACGAGCAGTACTTC.

V gene TRBV28 combines with J gene TRBJ2-6, with TRBD1 matching 8 bases. Trimming cost V 4 bases and J 0 bases; bases outside gene matches: 8. The germline gives CDR1 MDHEN, CDR2 SYDVKM. The CDR3 has 18 residues. This chain's CDR3 is CASSSQGAPSSGANVLTF. The CDR3 DNA reads TGTGCCAGCAGTTCCCAGGGGGCGCCGAGCTCTGGGGCCAACGTCCTGACTTTC.

This clone was seen just once. The chain carries TRBV6-6 and TRBJ2-2; D uncertain. This CDR3 is 13 amino acids long. Per the germline V gene, CDR1 is MNHNY and CDR2 is SVGAGI (reference sequence). V shed 6 bases and J shed 8 bases, with 13 bases lying between them. The CDR3 loop is CASSFRLGGELFF. DNA of the CDR3: TGTGCCAGCAGCTTTCGGCTGGGGGGGGAGCTGTTTTTT.

The rearrangement joins TRBV29-1 to TRBJ1-1, with TRBD1 as a possible D gene (5 bases). Per germline, CDR1 SQVTM and CDR2 ANQGSEA. The V end lost 4 bases, the J end lost 5 bases, and 14 bases lay between the germline ends. The CDR3 contains 13 residues. The CDR3 DNA sequence: TGCAGCGTTGTTGGGCAGGGAGGGACTGAAGCTTTCTTT. Its protein product is CSVVGQGGTEAFF. Full variable domain (outside the CDR3, taken from reference TRBV29-1 and TRBJ1-1): SAVISQKPSRDICQRGTSLTIQCQVDSQVTMMFWYRQQPGQSLTLIATANQGSEATYESGFVIDKFPISRPNLTFSTLTVSNMSPEDSSIYLCSVVGQGGTEAFFGQGTRLTVV.

The genes are TRBV7-9 and TRBJ2-7; tentative D call: TRBD2 (7 bases). The CDR3 is made up of 15 amino acids. Germline V CDR1 and CDR2: SEHNR, FQNEAQ (reference sequence). Trimming took off 5 bases at V and 4 bases at J, with 18 bases between the two ends. The CDR3 here is CASSRRFGGQYEQYF. The CDR3 DNA reads as TGTGCCAGCAGCAGACGATTCGGGGGGCAATACGAGCAGTACTTC.

This clone was detected many times. This chain joins TRBV11-1 and TRBJ1-1; no clear D gene. Trimming cost V 1 base and J 7 bases, with 16 bases left between them. The CDR3 has 15 residues. Looked up from germline, CDR1 is SGHAT and CDR2 is FQDESV (reference sequence). Here the CDR3 DNA reads TGTGCCAGCAGCTTAGTATCGAGCGGACGGGGTGAAGCTTTCTTT. Translating it yields CASSLVSSGRGEAFF.

V gene TRBV21-1 combines with J gene TRBJ2-1; TRBD1 is taken as the D call from the table, unchecked against the DNA. TRBV21-1 is described as a pseudogene. The CDR3 has 15 residues. The CDR3 region has the DNA TGTGCCACCCCGGGACAGGGGGCCCTCTACAATGAGCAGTTCTTC. Its translation is CATPGQGALYNEQFF.

This chain connects TRBV10-2 to TRBJ2-7, with TRBD2 identical over 7 bases. The V segment lost 7 bases and the J segment 1 base; nucleotides outside the gene matches: 4. Germline lookup yields CDR1 WSHSY and CDR2 SAAADI. The CDR3 has 13 residues. CDR3 protein: CASTPGGSYEQYF. CDR3 nucleotide sequence: TGCGCCAGCACCCCGGGGGGTTCCTACGAGCAGTACTTC.

The chain is built from TRBV14 and TRBJ2-3; D is undetermined. CDR1 is SGHDN and CDR2 is FVKESK in the germline V gene. The ends were cut back, 4 bases at V and 4 bases at J, with 9 bases in the middle. The CDR3 spans 13 residues. The DNA of the CDR3 is TGTGCCAGCAGCCTTTCCATAGCAGATACGCAGTATTTT. As protein: CASSLSIADTQYF.

The chain joins TRBV7-9 to TRBJ2-7; D not resolved. Trimming left V 5 bases short and J 3 bases short, with 11 bases between. The CDR3 length is 13 residues. Germline V gives CDR1 SEHNR, CDR2 FQNEAQ (reference sequence). The DNA of the CDR3 is TGTGCCAGCAGCCCACGGCGGATCTACGAGCAGTACTTC. Translated: CASSPRRIYEQYF.

The chain employs TRBV27 and TRBJ2-7; TRBD1 agrees at 8 bases. Germline CDR1 is MNHEY and CDR2 is SMNVEV (reference sequence). Trimming cost V 2 bases and J 2 bases; bases outside gene matches: 14. CDR3 length: 18 amino acids. The CDR3, as DNA: TGTGCCAGCAGTTTAGGTACAGGGGGGCTCCCTTTGGCCTACGAGCAGTACTTC. Its protein product is CASSLGTGGLPLAYEQYF.

The chain links TRBV9 to TRBJ1-2, with TRBD1 identical over 9 bases. This CDR3 is built from 13 residues. The ends lost 2 bases at V and 6 bases at J; junction bases unmatched: 2. Germline V gene sequence: CDR1 SGDLS, CDR2 YYNGEE. CDR3 in amino acids: CASSVDRGDGYTF. CDR3 coding DNA: TGTGCCAGCAGCGTTGACAGGGGGGATGGCTACACCTTC. Full variable domain (remainder filled in from reference TRBV9 and TRBJ1-2): DSGVTQTPKHLITATGQRVTLRCSPRSGDLSVYWYQQSLDQGLQFLIQYYNGEERAKGNILERFSAQQFPDLHSELNLSSLELGDSALYFCASSVDRGDGYTFGSGTRLTVV.